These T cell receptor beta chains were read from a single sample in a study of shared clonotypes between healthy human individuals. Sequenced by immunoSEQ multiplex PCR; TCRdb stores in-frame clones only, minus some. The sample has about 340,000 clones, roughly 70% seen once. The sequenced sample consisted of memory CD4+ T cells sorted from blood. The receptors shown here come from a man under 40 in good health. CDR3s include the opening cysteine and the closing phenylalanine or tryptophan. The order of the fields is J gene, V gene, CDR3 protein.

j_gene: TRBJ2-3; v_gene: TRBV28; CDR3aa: CASSSPGQITDTQYF
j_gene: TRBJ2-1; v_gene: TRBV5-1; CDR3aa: CASSLRAGANEQFF
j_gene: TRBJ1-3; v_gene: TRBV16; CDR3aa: CASSQDGNSGNTIYF
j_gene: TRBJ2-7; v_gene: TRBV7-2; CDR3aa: CASSFTSPYEQYF
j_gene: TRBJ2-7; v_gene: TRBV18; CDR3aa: CASSPDHFGEQYF
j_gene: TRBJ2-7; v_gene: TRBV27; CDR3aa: CASSRTSGSMVGEQYF
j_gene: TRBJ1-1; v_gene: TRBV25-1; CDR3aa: CASKGSDRTEAFF
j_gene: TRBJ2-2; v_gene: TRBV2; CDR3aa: CASTRERNTGELFF
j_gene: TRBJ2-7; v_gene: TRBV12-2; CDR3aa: CASRLSFCQNGYEQYF
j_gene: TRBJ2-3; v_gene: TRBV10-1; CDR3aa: CASSTGQLDTQYF
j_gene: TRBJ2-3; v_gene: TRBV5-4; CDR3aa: CASSLDTDTQYF
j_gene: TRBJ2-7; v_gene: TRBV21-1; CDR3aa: CASTTKGTRSYEQYF
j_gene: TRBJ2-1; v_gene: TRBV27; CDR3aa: CASSYGLAGGPSNEQFF